This record looks at one T cell receptor beta chain sequence and its context. While the first cohort had fewer than 850 subjects, the donors belonged to the separate validation cohort of over a hundred subjects. The data were taken from a study of cytomegalovirus exposure and HLA in healthy donors. This table comes from immunoSEQ multiplex PCR, and its TCRdb copy is limited to in-frame clones, with some not included. In the table there are roughly 120,000 clones, around 94% of which are singletons. The CDR3 runs 13 residues. The V gene's germline CDR1 is MDHEN and CDR2 SYDVKM. The V and J ends lost 4 bases and 5 bases respectively, with 11 bases between them.

Specimen: PBMCs. The origin of this receptor is a woman younger than 35 in good health and CMV-seronegative. The rearrangement links TRBV28 to TRBJ1-1; no reliable D call. In nucleotides, the CDR3 is TGTGCCAGCAGTTCCTCGGGGTGGACTGAAGCTTTCTTT. Protein: CASSSSGWTEAFF.